The clone carrying this TCR beta chain has a count of ten or more. Its antigen is as yet unknown. The entry originates in a study of T cells after yellow fever vaccination. Study-wide results and caveats: Weaker overall, the secondary response nonetheless peaked faster (day 5 versus 15). The booster saw the reappearance of most primary-vaccination clones (nearly 98% CD4, roughly 90% CD8).

TCRdb fed the 5' RACE reads into MiXCR, producing one record per CDR3 protein. The data hold hundreds of thousands of distinct CDR3 sequences, with about 4% observed a single time. The CDR3 length is 14 residues. Germline CDR1 is SGDLS and CDR2 is YYNGEE. V was shortened by 3 bases and J by 2 bases, with 11 bases between the two germline ends. The sequenced sample was PBMCs, obtained 5 days after the yellow fever booster vaccination. This clonotype was obtained from a man aged 18-30 years who received the YFV17D yellow fever vaccine. The rearrangement uses TRBV9 and TRBJ2-5, with D perhaps TRBD2 (6 bases). Written as DNA, the CDR3 is TGTGCCAGCAGCGCCTGGGACTCGCAAGAGACCCAGTACTTC. Amino acids: CASSAWDSQETQYF.